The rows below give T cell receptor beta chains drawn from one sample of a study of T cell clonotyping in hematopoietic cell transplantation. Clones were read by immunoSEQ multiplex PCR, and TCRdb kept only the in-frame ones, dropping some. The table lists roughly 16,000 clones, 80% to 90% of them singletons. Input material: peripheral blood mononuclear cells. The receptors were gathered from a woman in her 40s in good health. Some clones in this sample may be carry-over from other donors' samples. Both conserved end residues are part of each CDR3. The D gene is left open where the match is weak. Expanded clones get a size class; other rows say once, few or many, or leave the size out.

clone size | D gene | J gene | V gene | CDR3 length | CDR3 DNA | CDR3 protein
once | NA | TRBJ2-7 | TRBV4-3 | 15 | TGCGCCAGCAGCCAAGATCAGGGGCAGCCCTACGAGCAGTACTTC | CASSQDQGQPYEQYF
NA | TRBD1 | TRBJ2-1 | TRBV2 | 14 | TGTGCCAGCAGCCCGACAGGGGGATACAATGAGCAGTTCTTC | CASSPTGGYNEQFF
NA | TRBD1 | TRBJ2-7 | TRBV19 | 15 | TGTGCCAGTAGTGGGGGACAGGGTGTGTCCTACGAGCAGTACTTC | CASSGGQGVSYEQYF
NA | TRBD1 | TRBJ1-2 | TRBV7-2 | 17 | TGTGCCAGCAGCTTAGACTTCCGTGCGGGACAGGCACAGGGCTACACCTTC | CASSLDFRAGQAQGYTF
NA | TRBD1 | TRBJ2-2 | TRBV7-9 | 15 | TGTGCCAGCAGCGCAGGGACAGGGGGATCGGGGGAGCTGTTTTTT | CASSAGTGGSGELFF
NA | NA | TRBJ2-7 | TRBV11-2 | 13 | TGTGCCAGCAGGCCCGGGGCCTCCTACGAGCAGTACTTC | CASRPGASYEQYF
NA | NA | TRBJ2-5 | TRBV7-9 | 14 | TGTGCCAGCAGCTTAGGCAGGGGCCAAGAGACCCAGTACTTC | CASSLGRGQETQYF
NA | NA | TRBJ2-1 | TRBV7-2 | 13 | TGTGCCAGCAGCTCCCCGATGCGGAATGAGCAGTTCTTC | CASSSPMRNEQFF
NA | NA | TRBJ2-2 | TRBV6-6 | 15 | TGTGCCAGCAGCCTACAGGACCCGAACACCGGGGAGCTGTTTTTT | CASSLQDPNTGELFF
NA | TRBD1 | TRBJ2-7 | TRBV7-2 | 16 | TGTGCCAGCAGCTTATATCTAGGACAGGACACCTACGAGCAGTACTTC | CASSLYLGQDTYEQYF
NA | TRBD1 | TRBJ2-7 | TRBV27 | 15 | TGTGCCAGCAGTTTCACAGGGGCAGGGGACTACGAGCAGTACTTC | CASSFTGAGDYEQYF
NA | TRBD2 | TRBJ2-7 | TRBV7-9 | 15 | TGTGCCAGCAGCTTAGTGGCCACTAGCGGTAACGAGCAGTACTTC | CASSLVATSGNEQYF
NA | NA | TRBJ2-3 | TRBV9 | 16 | TGTGCCAGCAGCGTCGAAGGGAGAGGGAGCACAGATACGCAGTATTTT | CASSVEGRGSTDTQYF
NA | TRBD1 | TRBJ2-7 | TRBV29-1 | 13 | TGCAGCGTGGCGTTCGGACAGGGATACGAGCAGTACTTC | CSVAFGQGYEQYF
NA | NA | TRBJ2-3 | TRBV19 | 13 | TGTGCCAGTACACTAGCCGGCACAGATACGCAGTATTTT | CASTLAGTDTQYF
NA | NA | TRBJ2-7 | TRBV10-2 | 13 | TGCGCCAGCAGTGAACTAGCATCCTACGAGCAGTACTTC | CASSELASYEQYF
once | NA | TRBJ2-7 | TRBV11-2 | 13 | TGTGCCAGCAGCTTACTCGGAGCCTACGAGCAGTACTTC | CASSLLGAYEQYF
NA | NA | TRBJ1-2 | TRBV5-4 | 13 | TGTGCCAGCTTCCCGGCGGGGGTGGGAGGCTACACCTTC | CASFPAGVGGYTF
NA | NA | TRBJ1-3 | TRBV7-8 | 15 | TGTGCCAGCAGCTTACAGCCGCGGGCTGGAAACACCATATATTTT | CASSLQPRAGNTIYF
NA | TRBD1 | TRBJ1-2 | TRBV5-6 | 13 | TGTGCCAGCTGCCAGGGGGGGCAAGGCGGCTACACCTTC | CASCQGGQGGYTF
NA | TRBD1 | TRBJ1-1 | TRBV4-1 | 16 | TGCGCCAGCAGCCAATCCGGGACAGGCGCGGGGACTGAAGCTTTCTTT | CASSQSGTGAGTEAFF
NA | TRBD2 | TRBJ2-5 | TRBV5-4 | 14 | TGTGCCAGCAGCTTAAGCGGGGTCCAAGAGACCCAGTACTTC | CASSLSGVQETQYF
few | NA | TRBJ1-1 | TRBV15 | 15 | TGTGCCACCAGCAACTTTCTAGGAGAGAACACTGAAGCTTTCTTT | CATSNFLGENTEAFF
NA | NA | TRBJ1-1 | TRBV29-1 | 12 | TGCAGCGGCCAGGCGGGAAACACTGAAGCTTTCTTT | CSGQAGNTEAFF
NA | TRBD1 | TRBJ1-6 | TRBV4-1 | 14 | TGCGCCAGCAGCCCGGGACAGAATAATTCACCCCTCCACTTT | CASSPGQNNSPLHF
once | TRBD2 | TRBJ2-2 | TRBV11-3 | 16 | TGTGCCAGCAGCACCCGTAGCGGGAGAGGCGCCGGGGAGCTGTTTTTT | CASSTRSGRGAGELFF
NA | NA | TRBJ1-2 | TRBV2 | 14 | TGTGCCAGCAGTGAAAGTCAGGTTAACTATGGCTACACCTTC | CASSESQVNYGYTF
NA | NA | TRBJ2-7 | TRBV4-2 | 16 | TGTGCCAGCAGCCAAGAGCACGTCGCGGCGGTCTACGAGCAGTACTTC | CASSQEHVAAVYEQYF
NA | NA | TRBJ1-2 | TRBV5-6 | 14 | TGTGCCAGCGATCAAGGCGGGGGGAGAGGTGGCTACACCTTC | CASDQGGGRGGYTF
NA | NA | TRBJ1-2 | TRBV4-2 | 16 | TGTGCCAGCAGCCAAGTAGTGGGAGGGGCTGGCTATGGCTACACCTTC | CASSQVVGGAGYGYTF
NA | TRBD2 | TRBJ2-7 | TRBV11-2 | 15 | TGTGCCAGCAGCCACCTGGCGGGAGGGCCGGGCGAGCAGTACTTC | CASSHLAGGPGEQYF
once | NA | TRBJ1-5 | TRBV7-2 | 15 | TGTGCCAGCAGCTTTAGCGGGTATGACAATCAGCCCCAGCATTTT | CASSFSGYDNQPQHF
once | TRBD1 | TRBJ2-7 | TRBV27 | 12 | TGTGCCAGCAGGGGACAGGGCCACGAGCAGTACTTC | CASRGQGHEQYF
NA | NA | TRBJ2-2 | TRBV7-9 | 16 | TGTGCCAGCAGCTTAGCCCCGGGATCCATGAACGGGGAGCTGTTTTTT | CASSLAPGSMNGELFF
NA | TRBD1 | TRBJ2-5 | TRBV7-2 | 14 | TGTGCCAGCTCCCGGGACAGGGGCGGGGAGACCCAGTACTTC | CASSRDRGGETQYF
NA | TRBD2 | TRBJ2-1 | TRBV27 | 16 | TGTGCCAGCAGTTCCCTCGGGCTAGCGGGAGCTTTTGAGCAGTTCTTC | CASSSLGLAGAFEQFF